The TCR beta chain described here comes from a study of blood T cell repertoires in COVID-19. For the study at large: Donors in the United States, Italy and Spain gave samples during acute or convalescent COVID-19. Sample material is recorded as cDNA or gDNA derived from T cells, B-cell-depleted T cells, or PBMCs.

Participants reported their clinical history, and cohort assignment relied on those reports. The V and J ends lost 5 bases and 6 bases respectively, with 11 bases between them. CDR1 and CDR2 from the germline V gene are MNHEY and SVGAGI. The CDR3 length is 12 residues. Authors' processing steps: Quantification of nucleated cells was approximated via reference gene primer amplification. Measured with immunoSEQ multiplex PCR; TCRdb has only the in-frame clones, and not every one. V and J calls and clone size are those listed in that table; D and trimming were worked out from the DNA. The sample contains 200,000 to 300,000 clones, more than 70% of which appear only once.

This clonotype originated in a woman in her 40s with acute COVID-19. Material: PBMCs or T cells enriched from blood (not recorded which). The chain employs TRBV6-5 and TRBJ2-7; tentatively, D is TRBD2 (6 bases). As DNA, the CDR3 is TGTGCCAGCAGTCATGGAGGGCCCGAGCAGTACGTC. Translated: CASSHGGPEQYV.